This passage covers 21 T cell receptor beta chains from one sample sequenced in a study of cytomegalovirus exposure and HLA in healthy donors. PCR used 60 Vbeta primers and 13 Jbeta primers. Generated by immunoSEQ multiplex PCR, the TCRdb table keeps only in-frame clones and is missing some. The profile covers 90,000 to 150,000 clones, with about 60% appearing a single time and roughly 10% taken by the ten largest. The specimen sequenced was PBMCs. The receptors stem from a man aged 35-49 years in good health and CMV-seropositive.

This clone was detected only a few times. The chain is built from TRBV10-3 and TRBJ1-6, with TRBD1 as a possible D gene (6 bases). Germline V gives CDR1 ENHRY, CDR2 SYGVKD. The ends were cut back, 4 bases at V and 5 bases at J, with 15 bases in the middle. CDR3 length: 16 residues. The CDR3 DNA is TGTGCCATCAGTGGCGGGGGCTTGGGGGATAATTCACCCCTCCACTTT. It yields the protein CAISGGGLGDNSPLHF.

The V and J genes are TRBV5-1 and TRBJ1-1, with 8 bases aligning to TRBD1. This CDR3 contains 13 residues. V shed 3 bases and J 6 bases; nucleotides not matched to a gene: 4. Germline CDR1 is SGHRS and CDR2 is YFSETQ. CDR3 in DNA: TGCGCCAGCAGCTGGACAGGGAGCGCTGAAGCTTTCTTT. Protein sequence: CASSWTGSAEAFF.

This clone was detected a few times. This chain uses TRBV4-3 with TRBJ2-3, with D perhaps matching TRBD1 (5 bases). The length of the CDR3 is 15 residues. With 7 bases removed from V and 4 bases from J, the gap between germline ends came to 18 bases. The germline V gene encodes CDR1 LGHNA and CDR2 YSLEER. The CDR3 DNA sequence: TGCGCCAGCACCTTACTTGGGGCTCCGGCAGATACGCAGTATTTT. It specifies CASTLLGAPADTQYF.

The CDR3 here is CASSQDTYSNQPQHF. In DNA, the CDR3 is TGTGCCAGCAGTCAGGACACCTATAGCAATCAGCCCCAGCATTTT. This sequence joins TRBV7-9 and TRBJ1-5; tentative D call: TRBD1 (5 bases). V gave up 6 bases and J gave up 0 bases, with 12 bases separating them. The CDR3 sequence is 15 residues long. In germline, CDR1 is SEHNR, CDR2 FQNEAQ (reference sequence).

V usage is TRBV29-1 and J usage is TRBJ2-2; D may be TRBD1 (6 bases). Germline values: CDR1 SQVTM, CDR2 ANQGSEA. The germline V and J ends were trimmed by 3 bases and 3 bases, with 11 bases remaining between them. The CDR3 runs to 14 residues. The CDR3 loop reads CSVDPDSHTGELFF. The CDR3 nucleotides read TGCAGCGTTGACCCGGACAGTCACACCGGGGAGCTGTTTTTT.

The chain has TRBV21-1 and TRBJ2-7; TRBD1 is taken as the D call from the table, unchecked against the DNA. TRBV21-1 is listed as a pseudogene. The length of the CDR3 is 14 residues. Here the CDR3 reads CASTGTGGAYEQYF. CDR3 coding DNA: TGTGCCAGCACCGGGACAGGGGGCGCCTACGAGCAGTACTTC.

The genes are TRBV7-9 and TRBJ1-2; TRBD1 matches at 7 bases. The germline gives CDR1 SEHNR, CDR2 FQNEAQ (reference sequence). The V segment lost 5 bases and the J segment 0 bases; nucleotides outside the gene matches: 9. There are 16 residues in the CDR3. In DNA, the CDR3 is TGTGCCAGCAGCATGGTACAGGGGACAGCTAACTATGGCTACACCTTC. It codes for CASSMVQGTANYGYTF.

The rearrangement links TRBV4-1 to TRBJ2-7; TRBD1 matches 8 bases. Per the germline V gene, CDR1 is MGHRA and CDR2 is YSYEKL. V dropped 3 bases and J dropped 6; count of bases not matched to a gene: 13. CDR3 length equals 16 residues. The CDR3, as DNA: TGCGCCAGCAGCCAGATAACGACAGGGGTGATGGTCGAGCAGTACTTC. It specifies CASSQITTGVMVEQYF.

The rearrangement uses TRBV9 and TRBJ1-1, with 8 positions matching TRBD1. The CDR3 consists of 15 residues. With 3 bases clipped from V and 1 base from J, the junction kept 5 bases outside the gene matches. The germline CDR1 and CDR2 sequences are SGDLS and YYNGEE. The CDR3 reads CASSGRTGSNTEAFF. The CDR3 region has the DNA TGTGCCAGCAGCGGCCGGACAGGGTCGAACACTGAAGCTTTCTTT.

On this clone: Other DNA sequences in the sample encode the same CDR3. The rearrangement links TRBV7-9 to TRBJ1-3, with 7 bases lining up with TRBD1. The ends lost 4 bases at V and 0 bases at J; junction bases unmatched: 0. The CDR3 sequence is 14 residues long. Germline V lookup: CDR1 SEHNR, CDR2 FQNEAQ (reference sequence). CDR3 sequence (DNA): TGTGCCAGCAGCTGGACAGGCTCTGGAAACACCATATATTTT. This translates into CASSWTGSGNTIYF.

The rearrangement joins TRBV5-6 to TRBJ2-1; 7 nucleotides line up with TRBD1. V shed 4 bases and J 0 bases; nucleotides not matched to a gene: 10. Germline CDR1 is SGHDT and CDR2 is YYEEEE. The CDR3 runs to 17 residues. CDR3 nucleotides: TGTGCCAGCAGCCGAAGACAGGGTGCACTCTCCTACAATGAGCAGTTCTTC. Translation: CASSRRQGALSYNEQFF.

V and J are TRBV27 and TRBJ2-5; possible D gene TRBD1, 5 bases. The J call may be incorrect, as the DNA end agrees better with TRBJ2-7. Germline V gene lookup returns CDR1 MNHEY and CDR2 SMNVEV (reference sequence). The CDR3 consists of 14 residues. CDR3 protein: CASSLGRPYYEQYF. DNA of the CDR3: TGTGCCAGCTCCCTGGGGCGGCCCTACTACGAGCAGTACTTC.

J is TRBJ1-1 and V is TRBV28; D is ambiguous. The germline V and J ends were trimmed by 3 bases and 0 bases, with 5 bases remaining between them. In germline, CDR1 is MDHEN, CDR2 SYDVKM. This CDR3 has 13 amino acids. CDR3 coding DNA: TGTGCCAGCAGTTTTCCGGTGAACACTGAAGCTTTCTTT. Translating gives CASSFPVNTEAFF.

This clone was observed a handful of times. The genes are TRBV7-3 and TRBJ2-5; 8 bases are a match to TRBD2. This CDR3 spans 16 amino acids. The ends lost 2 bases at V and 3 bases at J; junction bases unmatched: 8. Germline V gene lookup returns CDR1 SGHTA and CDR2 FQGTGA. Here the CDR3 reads CASSLEAGGLEETQYF. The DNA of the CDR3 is TGTGCCAGCAGCTTAGAGGCGGGGGGCTTGGAAGAGACCCAGTACTTC.

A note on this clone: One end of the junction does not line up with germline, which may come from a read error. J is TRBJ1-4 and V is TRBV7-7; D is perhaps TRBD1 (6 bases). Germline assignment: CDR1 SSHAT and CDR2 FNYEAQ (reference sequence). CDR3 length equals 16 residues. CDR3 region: CASSPFSGGLNEKLFF. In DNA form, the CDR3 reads TGTGCTAGCAGCCCCTTCTCGGGGGGCCTGAATGAAAAACTGTTTTTT.

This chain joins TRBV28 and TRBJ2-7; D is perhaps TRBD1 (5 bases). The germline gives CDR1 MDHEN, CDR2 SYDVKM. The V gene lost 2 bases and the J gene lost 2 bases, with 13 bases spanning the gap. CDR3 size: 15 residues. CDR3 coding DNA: TGTGCCAGCAGTTTACCAGGGAAAGGGACCTACGAGCAGTACTTC. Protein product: CASSLPGKGTYEQYF.

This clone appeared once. CDR3 in amino acids: CASSSSGTDYGYTF. The CDR3 nucleotides read TGTGCCAGCAGCTCCAGTGGGACAGATTACGGCTACACCTTC. The chain joins TRBV7-3 to TRBJ1-2; 7 bases are shared with TRBD1. The CDR3 consists of 14 residues. The trim removed 4 bases at V and 8 bases at J, leaving 10 bases unmatched. In germline, CDR1 is SGHTA, CDR2 FQGTGA. Drawing the rest from reference TRBV7-3 and TRBJ1-2, the complete variable domain is GAGVSQTPSNKVTEKGKYVELRCDPISGHTALYWYRQSLGQGPEFLIYFQGTGAADDSGLPNDRFFAVRPEGSVSTLKIQRTERGDSAVYLCASSSSGTDYGYTFGSGTRLTVV.

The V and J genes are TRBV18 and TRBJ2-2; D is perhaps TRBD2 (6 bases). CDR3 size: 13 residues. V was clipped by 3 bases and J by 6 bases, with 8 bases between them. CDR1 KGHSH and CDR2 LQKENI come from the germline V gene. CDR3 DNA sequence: TGTGCCAGCTCACCCACTAGCCCCGGGGAGCTGTTTTTT. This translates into CASSPTSPGELFF.

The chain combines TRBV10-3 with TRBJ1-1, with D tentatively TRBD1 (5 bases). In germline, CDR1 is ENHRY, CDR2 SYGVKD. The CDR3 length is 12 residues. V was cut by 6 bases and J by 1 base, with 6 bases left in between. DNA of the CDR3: TGTGCCATCAGCAGGGCGAACACTGAAGCTTTCTTT. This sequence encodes CAISRANTEAFF.

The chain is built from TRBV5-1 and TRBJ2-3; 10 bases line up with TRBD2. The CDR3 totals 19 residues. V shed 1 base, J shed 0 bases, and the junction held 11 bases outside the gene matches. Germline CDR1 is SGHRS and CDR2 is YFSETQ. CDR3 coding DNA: TGCGCCAGCAGCTTGTGGACTAGCGGTAGCCATGCTAGCACAGATACGCAGTATTTT. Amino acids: CASSLWTSGSHASTDTQYF.

The CDR3: CASSLTGLNNYGYTF. The CDR3 DNA follows: TGTGCCAGCAGTTTGACAGGGCTGAATAACTATGGCTACACCTTC. The chain combines TRBV28 with TRBJ1-2, with 7 bases aligning to TRBD1. V was clipped by 3 bases and J by 1 base; unmatched bases: 5. CDR3 length: 15 amino acids. Germline CDR1 is MDHEN and CDR2 is SYDVKM.